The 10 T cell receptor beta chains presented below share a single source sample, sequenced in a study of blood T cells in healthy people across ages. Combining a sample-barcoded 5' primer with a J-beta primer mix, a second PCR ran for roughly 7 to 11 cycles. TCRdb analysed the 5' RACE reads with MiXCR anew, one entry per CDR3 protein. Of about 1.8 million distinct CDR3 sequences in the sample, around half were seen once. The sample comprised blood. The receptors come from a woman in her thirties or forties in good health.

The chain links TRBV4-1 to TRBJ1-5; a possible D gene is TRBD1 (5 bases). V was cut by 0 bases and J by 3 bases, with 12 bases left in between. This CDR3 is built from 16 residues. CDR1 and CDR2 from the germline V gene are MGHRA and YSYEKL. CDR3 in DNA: TGCGCCAGCAGCCAAGACCGGGACGGGATCAATCAGCCCCAGCATTTT. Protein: CASSQDRDGINQPQHF.

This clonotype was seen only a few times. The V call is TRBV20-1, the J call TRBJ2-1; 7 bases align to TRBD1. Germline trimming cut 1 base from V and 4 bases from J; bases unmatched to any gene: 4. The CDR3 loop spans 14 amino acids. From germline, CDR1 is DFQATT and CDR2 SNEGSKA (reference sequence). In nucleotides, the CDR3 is TGCAGTGCTAGAGGTGACAGGGCATACAATGAGCAGTTCTTC. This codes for CSARGDRAYNEQFF.

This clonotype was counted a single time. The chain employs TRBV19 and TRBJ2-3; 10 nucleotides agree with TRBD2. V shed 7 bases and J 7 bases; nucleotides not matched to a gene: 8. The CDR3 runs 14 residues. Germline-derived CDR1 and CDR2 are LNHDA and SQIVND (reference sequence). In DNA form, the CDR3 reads TGTGCCAGTAATCCCGGGACTAGCGATCATACGCAGTATTTT. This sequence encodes CASNPGTSDHTQYF.

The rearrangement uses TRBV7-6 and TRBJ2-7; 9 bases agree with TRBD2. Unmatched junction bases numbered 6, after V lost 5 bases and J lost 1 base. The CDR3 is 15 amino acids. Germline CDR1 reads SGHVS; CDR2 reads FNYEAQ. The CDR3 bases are TGTGCCAGCAGCCTAAGCGGGGGGCGATCCTACGAGCAGTACTTC. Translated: CASSLSGGRSYEQYF.

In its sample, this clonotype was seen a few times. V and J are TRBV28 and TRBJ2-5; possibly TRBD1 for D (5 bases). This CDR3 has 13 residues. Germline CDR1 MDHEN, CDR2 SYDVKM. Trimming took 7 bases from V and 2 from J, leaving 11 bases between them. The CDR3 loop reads CASKNRLQETQYF. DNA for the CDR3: TGTGCCAGCAAAAACAGGTTACAAGAGACCCAGTACTTC.

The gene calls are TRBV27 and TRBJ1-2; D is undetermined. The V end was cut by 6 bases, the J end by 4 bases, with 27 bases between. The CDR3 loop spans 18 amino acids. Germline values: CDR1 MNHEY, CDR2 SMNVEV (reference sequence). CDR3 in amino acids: CASRTILGTDATFYGYTF. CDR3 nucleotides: TGTGCCAGCAGAACCATTCTAGGAACGGACGCAACCTTCTATGGCTACACCTTC.

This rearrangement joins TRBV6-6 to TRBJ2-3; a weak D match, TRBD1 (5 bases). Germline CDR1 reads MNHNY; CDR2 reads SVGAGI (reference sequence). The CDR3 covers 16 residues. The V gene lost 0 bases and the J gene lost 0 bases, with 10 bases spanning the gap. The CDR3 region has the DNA TGTGCCAGCAGTTACTCGGAGACAGATAGCACAGATACGCAGTATTTT. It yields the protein CASSYSETDSTDTQYF.

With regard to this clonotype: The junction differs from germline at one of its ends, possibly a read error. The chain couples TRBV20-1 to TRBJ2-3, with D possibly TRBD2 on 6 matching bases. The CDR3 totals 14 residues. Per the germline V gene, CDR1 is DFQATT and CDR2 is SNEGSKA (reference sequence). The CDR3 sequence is CSATGGASTDTRYF. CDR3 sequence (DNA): TGCAGTGCAACCGGGGGTGCTAGCACAGATACGCGGTATTTT.

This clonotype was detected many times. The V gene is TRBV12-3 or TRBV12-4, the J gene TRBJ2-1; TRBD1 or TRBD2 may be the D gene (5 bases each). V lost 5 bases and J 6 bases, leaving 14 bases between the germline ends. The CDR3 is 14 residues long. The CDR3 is CASSRDPSSNEQFF. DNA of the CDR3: TGTGCCAGCAGTAGGGACCCCTCGAGCAATGAGCAGTTCTTC.

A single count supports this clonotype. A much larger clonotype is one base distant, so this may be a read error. CDR3 DNA: TGTGCCAGCAGCTTGACAGTCTCTGGGGCCAACGTCCCGACTTTC. This codes for CASSLTVSGANVPTF. The V call is TRBV7-9, the J call TRBJ2-6; D possibly corresponds to TRBD1 (5 bases). Germline CDR1 reads SEHNR; CDR2 reads FQNEAQ (reference sequence). The CDR3 is 15 amino acids.